The rows below give T cell receptor beta chains drawn from one sample of a study of T cell changes during pregnancy in multiple sclerosis. Method: immunoSEQ multiplex PCR; TCRdb's copy keeps in-frame clones and lacks some. The sample yields some 24,000 clones, 90% seen once. The source was CD8+ T cells from peripheral blood mononuclear cells, collected in the third trimester of pregnancy. The receptors derive from a female donor in good health, enrolled as a control in a pregnancy study. Each CDR3 is given with its conserved first and last residue. The D gene is left open where the match is weak. Some rows mark clone size as missing; the rest say once, few, many or name a class of expanded clone.

>TRBJ2-7|.|TRBV7-3|TRBD1
TGTGCCAGCAGCCAATCGGCTGGGACAGTCTACGAGCAGTACTTC
CASSQSAGTVYEQYF
>TRBJ2-7|.|TRBV18|.
TGTGCCAGCTCACCAGACGGGAGAGATCCCTACGAGCAGTACTTC
CASSPDGRDPYEQYF
>TRBJ2-6|.|TRBV19|.
TGTGCCATCCCGGGGGTCAAAAAAAGCTCTGGGGCCAACGTCCTGACTTTC
CAIPGVKKSSGANVLTF
>TRBJ1-5|.|TRBV6-5|.
TGTGCCAGCAGTTACGTGAAGCCCGCGGCAAATCAGCCCCAGCATTTT
CASSYVKPAANQPQHF
>TRBJ2-1|.|TRBV4-1|.
TGCGCCAGCAGCCAAGGTCCCATCACCTACAATGAGCAGTTCTTC
CASSQGPITYNEQFF
>TRBJ1-4|once|TRBV28|.
TGTGCCAGCAACCCAAAGGGCGGGGGGCAAAATGAAAAACTGTTTTTT
CASNPKGGGQNEKLFF
>TRBJ2-7|.|TRBV7-9|.
TGTGCCAGCAGCACATCTTCGCCAGGGGACTACGAGCAGTACTTC
CASSTSSPGDYEQYF
>TRBJ1-2|.|TRBV5-4|.
TGTGCCAGCAGCTTTAGGGAACAGGGTCCGTATGGCTACACCTTC
CASSFREQGPYGYTF
>TRBJ2-1|.|TRBV19|.
TGTGCCAGTAGTATTCCTGCGGGTTACAATGAGCAGTTCTTC
CASSIPAGYNEQFF
>TRBJ1-1|.|TRBV6-1|.
TGTGCCAGCAGTGAACGCAGGTTCCCTGCTGAAGCTTTCTTT
CASSERRFPAEAFF
>TRBJ2-7|.|TRBV4-1|.
TGCGCCAGCAGCCAACTGGGACTGCAGTACGAGCAGTACTTC
CASSQLGLQYEQYF
>TRBJ2-7|.|TRBV11-2|TRBD2
TGTGCCAGCAGCTCAGTAGCGGGACCCTGGGAGCAGTACTTC
CASSSVAGPWEQYF
>TRBJ2-5|.|TRBV25-1|.
TGTGCCAGCAGTGAATCAGTCAGGGGAAAGACCCAGTACTTC
CASSESVRGKTQYF
>TRBJ2-7|.|TRBV6-1|TRBD2
TGTGCCAGCAGTGAAACAGCGGGAGGGAGGGACGAGCAGTACTTC
CASSETAGGRDEQYF
>TRBJ2-1|.|TRBV5-4|TRBD1
TGTGCCAGCAGCTTGAAACTGGGACAGGGGGCGATGGACAATGAGCAGTTCTTC
CASSLKLGQGAMDNEQFF
>TRBJ2-3|.|TRBV28|TRBD2
TGTGCCAGCAGTTTTTTCCTAGCGGGACTCACAGATACGCAGTATTTT
CASSFFLAGLTDTQYF
>TRBJ2-1|.|TRBV15|TRBD2
TGTGCCACCAGCAGAGAGAGGCGGGGGGGCTTCAATGAGCAGTTCTTC
CATSRERRGGFNEQFF
>TRBJ2-5|once|TRBV5-8|.
TGTGCCAGCAGCTTAATTGGTGGGGCGCGGGAGACCCAGTACTTC
CASSLIGGARETQYF
>TRBJ2-3|once|TRBV27|.
TGTGCCAGCAGTTTCCTGGACAGAACAGATACGCAGTATTTT
CASSFLDRTDTQYF
>TRBJ2-7|.|TRBV2|.
TGTGCCAGCAGTGAACTCAGGGGCCCCTACGAGCAGTACTTC
CASSELRGPYEQYF
>TRBJ2-7|.|TRBV6-5|.
TGTGCCAGCAGTTACTCGAACGGGTTACGTGTCGAGCAGTACTTC
CASSYSNGLRVEQYF
>TRBJ2-7|.|TRBV27|.
TGTGCCAGCAGTTCCCCCGGGGGACAGAGGCACGAGCAGTACTTC
CASSSPGGQRHEQYF
>TRBJ1-1|.|TRBV4-1|.
TGCGCCAGCAGCCAAGGGGTCCGGGGTAGCACTGAAGCTTTCTTT
CASSQGVRGSTEAFF
>TRBJ2-7|.|TRBV20-1|.
TGCAGTGCTAGAGATACCTACGAGCAGTACTTC
CSARDTYEQYF
>TRBJ2-7|.|TRBV5-6|.
TGTGCCAGCAGCTTGAGTTCCGGCGAGCAGTACTTC
CASSLSSGEQYF
>TRBJ1-2|.|TRBV14|.
TGTGCCAGCAGCCAAGCCGGCGGGGCCCCCTACTATGGCTACACCTTC
CASSQAGGAPYYGYTF
>TRBJ1-3|.|TRBV9|.
TGTGCCAGCAGCCCGTCGGGGGTCGGAAACACCATATATTTT
CASSPSGVGNTIYF
>TRBJ2-1|once|TRBV13|TRBD2
TGTGCCAGCAGCTTAGTAGTAAGGACTAGCGGGAGTTTGATCGATGAGCAGTTCTTC
CASSLVVRTSGSLIDEQFF
>TRBJ2-3|.|TRBV9|.
TGTGCCAGCAGCCCCAATCAGGGGCCACGCACAGATACGCAGTATTTT
CASSPNQGPRTDTQYF